Listed below are T cell receptor beta chains from one sample, sequenced in a study of human CD4 T cells and Enterobacteriaceae. TCRdb keeps only in-frame clones here, not all; method: immunoSEQ multiplex PCR. The repertoire holds 25,000 to 35,000 clones, with 70% to 90% as singletons. What was sequenced was memory CD4+ T cells from blood. The receptors were sampled from a human donor in good health. CDR3s include the opening cysteine and the closing phenylalanine or tryptophan. Fields, in order: D gene, J gene, clone size, V gene, CDR3 DNA, CDR3 protein. D genes are given only for firm matches. A clone size is listed for some rows: how often the clone was seen (once, few, many), or a class if it is expanded.

D: NA
J: TRBJ1-5
size: NA
V: TRBV19
DNA: TGTGCCAGTAGTATTTGGGCCAGCAACAATCAGCCCCAGCATTTT
CDR3: CASSIWASNNQPQHF

D: TRBD1
J: TRBJ1-2
size: NA
V: TRBV6-1
DNA: TGTGCCAGCAGTTCGACAGGGAACTATGGCTACACCTTC
CDR3: CASSSTGNYGYTF

D: NA
J: TRBJ2-3
size: few
V: TRBV19
DNA: TGTGCCAGTAGTGCGCTTACTAGCACAGATACGCAGTATTTT
CDR3: CASSALTSTDTQYF

D: TRBD2
J: TRBJ2-5
size: once
V: TRBV5-1
DNA: TGCGCCAGCACCCGACTAGCGGGGGGTCAGGAGACCCAGTACTTC
CDR3: CASTRLAGGQETQYF

D: TRBD2
J: TRBJ2-1
size: NA
V: TRBV5-1
DNA: TGCGCCAGCAGCTTGGTGGGGGGGTACAATGAGCAGTTCTTC
CDR3: CASSLVGGYNEQFF

D: NA
J: TRBJ2-7
size: NA
V: TRBV4-2
DNA: TGTGCCAGCAGCCAAGATCATGGGGCCAACGAGCAGTACTTC
CDR3: CASSQDHGANEQYF

D: TRBD2
J: TRBJ2-1
size: NA
V: TRBV10-3
DNA: TGTGCCATCAGCTCAACGACTAGCGGGTCTTACAATGAGCAGTTCTTC
CDR3: CAISSTTSGSYNEQFF

D: NA
J: TRBJ1-1
size: NA
V: TRBV6-1
DNA: TGTGCCAGCAGTGATGGAGGGCTACACACTGAAGCTTTCTTT
CDR3: CASSDGGLHTEAFF

D: NA
J: TRBJ2-7
size: NA
V: TRBV28
DNA: TGTGCCAGCACCGGGACGGTGACCTACGAGCAGTACTTC
CDR3: CASTGTVTYEQYF

D: NA
J: TRBJ1-3
size: NA
V: TRBV18
DNA: TGTGCCAGCTCAAGGGGGTCCGGAAACACCATATATTTT
CDR3: CASSRGSGNTIYF

D: TRBD1
J: TRBJ2-7
size: NA
V: TRBV18
DNA: TGTGCCAGCTCACCACGACAGGGCTACGAGCAGTACTTC
CDR3: CASSPRQGYEQYF

D: TRBD1
J: TRBJ1-2
size: NA
V: TRBV19
DNA: TGTGCCAGTAGTATGGGCAGGGGGCTCGGCTATGGCTACACCTTC
CDR3: CASSMGRGLGYGYTF

D: NA
J: TRBJ1-5
size: NA
V: TRBV7-2
DNA: TGTGCCAGCAGCTTAGGTGGACAGAGCAATCAGCCCCAGCATTTT
CDR3: CASSLGGQSNQPQHF

D: TRBD1
J: TRBJ1-1
size: NA
V: TRBV27
DNA: TGTGCCAGCAGTATCGGACAGGGAGGGGGCCTGAGGAACACTGAAGCTTTCTTT
CDR3: CASSIGQGGGLRNTEAFF

D: TRBD2
J: TRBJ2-1
size: NA
V: TRBV5-6
DNA: TGTGCCAGCAGCTTGGGACTAGCGGGAGTATCCAATGAGCAGTTCTTC
CDR3: CASSLGLAGVSNEQFF

D: NA
J: TRBJ1-3
size: NA
V: TRBV28
DNA: TGTGCCAGCAGTCTTACAGGGTTAGTTGGAAACACCATATATTTT
CDR3: CASSLTGLVGNTIYF

D: TRBD1
J: TRBJ1-2
size: NA
V: TRBV6-1
DNA: TGTGCCAGCAGTGGGACAGGCACGGGTAACTATGGCTACACCTTC
CDR3: CASSGTGTGNYGYTF

D: NA
J: TRBJ1-2
size: once
V: TRBV11-3
DNA: TGTGCCAGCAGCTTAGGATCGATTAGGGATAACTATGGCTACACCTTC
CDR3: CASSLGSIRDNYGYTF

D: NA
J: TRBJ2-3
size: NA
V: TRBV29-1
DNA: TGCAGCGTTAAGCGCTCCGCAGATACGCAGTATTTT
CDR3: CSVKRSADTQYF

D: NA
J: TRBJ1-2
size: NA
V: TRBV29-1
DNA: TGCAGCGTTGGGGTTGTTTCGGGCTACACCTTC
CDR3: CSVGVVSGYTF

D: TRBD2
J: TRBJ2-5
size: NA
V: TRBV10-3
DNA: TGTGCCATCAGCGATCCCCGGACTAGCGGTCAAGAGACCCAGTACTTC
CDR3: CAISDPRTSGQETQYF

D: TRBD2
J: TRBJ2-7
size: NA
V: TRBV11-3
DNA: TGTGCCAGCGCCGCCATAAGCGGGGGTTACGAGCAGTACTTC
CDR3: CASAAISGGYEQYF

D: NA
J: TRBJ2-7
size: NA
V: TRBV19
DNA: TGTGCCAGTAGTATCCCCCCGCTCCACGAGCAGTACTTC
CDR3: CASSIPPLHEQYF

D: NA
J: TRBJ2-2
size: few
V: TRBV18
DNA: TGTGCCAGCTCACCAGCGGGCCAGGGGACCGGGGAGCTGTTTTTT
CDR3: CASSPAGQGTGELFF

D: NA
J: TRBJ2-2
size: NA
V: TRBV30
DNA: TGTGCCTGGAGTCGGGGCAGGACGAACACCGGGGAGCTGTTTTTT
CDR3: CAWSRGRTNTGELFF

D: NA
J: TRBJ1-5
size: NA
V: TRBV30
DNA: TGTGCCTGGAACTTTATGGGTAGCAATCAGCCCCAGCATTTT
CDR3: CAWNFMGSNQPQHF

D: NA
J: TRBJ1-1
size: NA
V: TRBV7-9
DNA: TGTGCCAGCAGCTTAGGAGGGGGACCGAGTACTGAAGCTTTCTTT
CDR3: CASSLGGGPSTEAFF

D: NA
J: TRBJ2-5
size: NA
V: TRBV27
DNA: TGTGCCAGCAGTTTAGGGGGATTCCGGGAGACCCAGTACTTC
CDR3: CASSLGGFRETQYF

D: NA
J: TRBJ1-2
size: NA
V: TRBV6-1
DNA: TGTGCCAGCAGTGTAACAGCTGACAACTATGGCTACACCTTC
CDR3: CASSVTADNYGYTF

D: NA
J: TRBJ1-5
size: once
V: TRBV6-1
DNA: TGTGCCAGCAGTGCTGGACAGCCTAGCAATCAGCCCCAGCATTTT
CDR3: CASSAGQPSNQPQHF

D: TRBD1
J: TRBJ1-2
size: once
V: TRBV11-2
DNA: TGTGCCAGCAGCTTAGCTGGAGCACAGGGGGTTCGCGGCTACACCTTC
CDR3: CASSLAGAQGVRGYTF

D: NA
J: TRBJ1-2
size: NA
V: TRBV21-1
DNA: TGTGCCAGCAGCACCTCGGTCACCTTC
CDR3: CASSTSVTF

D: TRBD2
J: TRBJ2-1
size: once
V: TRBV11-2
DNA: TGTGCCAGCAGCTTATGGCTAGCGGGAGGTGGTGAGCAGTTCTTC
CDR3: CASSLWLAGGGEQFF

D: TRBD1
J: TRBJ2-1
size: NA
V: TRBV29-1
DNA: TGCAGCGTTGAAATCTTTGGACAGGGCACCTACAATGAGCAGTTCTTC
CDR3: CSVEIFGQGTYNEQFF

D: TRBD1
J: TRBJ1-1
size: NA
V: TRBV5-4
DNA: TGTGCCAGCAGAGATGGACAGGGGGCCCGGGACACTGAAGCTTTCTTT
CDR3: CASRDGQGARDTEAFF

D: TRBD1
J: TRBJ2-7
size: NA
V: TRBV20-1
DNA: TGCAGTGCTGACAGGGGGCGCGAGCAGTACTTC
CDR3: CSADRGREQYF

D: NA
J: TRBJ2-7
size: NA
V: TRBV6-5
DNA: TGTGCCAGCAGTCTTGGGGCGGGCACCTCCTACGAGCAGTACTTC
CDR3: CASSLGAGTSYEQYF

D: TRBD2
J: TRBJ2-1
size: NA
V: TRBV28
DNA: TGTGCCAGCAGTCCTCCCGGGGGGATGTACAATGAGCAGTTCTTC
CDR3: CASSPPGGMYNEQFF

D: NA
J: TRBJ2-1
size: NA
V: TRBV6-4
DNA: TGTGCCAGCAGTTTGATAAGCCGTAGCTCCTACAATGAGCAGTTCTTC
CDR3: CASSLISRSSYNEQFF

D: TRBD2
J: TRBJ2-7
size: few
V: TRBV4-1
DNA: TGCGCCAGCAGCCAAGTAGGCGGGAGATACGAGCAGTACTTC
CDR3: CASSQVGGRYEQYF

D: NA
J: TRBJ2-7
size: NA
V: TRBV28
DNA: TGTGCCAGCAGTGACGACTACGAGCAGTACTTC
CDR3: CASSDDYEQYF

D: NA
J: TRBJ2-7
size: NA
V: TRBV18
DNA: TGTGCCAGCTCACAGTGGGAAGAGCAGTACTTC
CDR3: CASSQWEEQYF

D: NA
J: TRBJ1-1
size: once
V: TRBV11-3
DNA: TGTGCCAGCAGCTTAGAACAGAACACTGAAGCTTTCTTT
CDR3: CASSLEQNTEAFF

D: NA
J: TRBJ1-1
size: NA
V: TRBV7-9
DNA: TGTGCCAGCAGCAGGGGGGGCAACACTGAAGCTTTCTTT
CDR3: CASSRGGNTEAFF

D: NA
J: TRBJ1-4
size: NA
V: TRBV27
DNA: TGTGCCAGCAGGCGGGTTGCAACTAATGAAAAACTGTTTTTT
CDR3: CASRRVATNEKLFF

D: NA
J: TRBJ2-5
size: NA
V: TRBV6-1
DNA: TGTGCCAGCAGTGCCATCCTGGGGGCTGCGGGGACCCAGTACTTC
CDR3: CASSAILGAAGTQYF

D: NA
J: TRBJ2-2
size: once
V: TRBV11-2
DNA: TGTGCCAGCAGCTTCTACGGCAGGCGCAACACCGGGGAGCTGTTTTTT
CDR3: CASSFYGRRNTGELFF

D: TRBD2
J: TRBJ2-7
size: NA
V: TRBV5-1
DNA: TGCGCCAGCAGCTTCGGACTAGCGGGAGCCAGCTCCTACGAGCAGTACTTC
CDR3: CASSFGLAGASSYEQYF